This T cell receptor (beta chain) was recovered during a study of T-cell reconstitution after alpha-beta-depleted transplantation in children (dated by TCRdb to 2016 to 2017). At the level of the whole study: The study quantitatively tracked T-cell immune reconstitution after TCRalphabeta/CD19-depleted allogeneic hematopoietic cell transplantation in children using TCR repertoire profiling. Beyond this particular receptor, the publication reports: In some patients, the high TCRbeta diversity seen at day 60 was put down to recipient T cells and intrathymic progenitors that had survived conditioning. Hyperexpanded clone frequencies declined over subsequent months; after one year, T-cell counts and TCRbeta diversity were mostly attributed to newly produced T cells. Apparently early alphabetaT-cell count recovery about two months after transplant reportedly relied on only several hundred rapidly expanded clones derived from non-depleted graft cells.

The treatment or condition label, as the study defines it: allogeneic hematopoietic cell transplantation with graft depleted of TCRalphabeta T cells and CD19 B cells. Transplant recipients were children who received TCRalphabeta/CD19-depleted allogeneic hematopoietic cell grafts. Receptors were amplified or captured by PCR. This sample was sequenced with an Illumina HiSeq 2500. TCR libraries were prepared with molecular barcoding, using unique molecular identifiers to normalize TCRbeta repertoire quantification. The public sequencing data were trimmed at Q25 with fastp and processed into clonotypes with MiXCR by TCRdb, which kept only in-frame beta chains. Rows with one shared CDR3 protein collapse into an entry with the most common genes and DNA. The sample profile shows about 580,000 distinct CDR3 sequences; more than 20% of them were found once. Approximately 14% of the sample lies in the top ten.

CDR1 is given as KGHSY and CDR2 as FQNENV, both from the germline V gene. Germline trimming amounts to 2 bases on V and 2 bases on J, with 5 as the count of junction bases outside the gene matches. The CDR3 sequence holds 16 residues, the cysteine and phenylalanine included. The retained sequence is limited to the CDR3, 48 bases, with the frame set at the first base. This clonotype occurred a few times. Its antigen is not yet known. No quality values exist for individual bases; no much larger clone is one base distant. The sequences come from PBMCs, mostly from graft donor cells, collected 360 days after TCRalphabeta/CD19-depleted stem cell transplant. The receptor chain draws on TRBV16 and TRBJ2-1; TRBD1 agrees with 8 junctional bases. The receptor was isolated from a boy in the first two years of life who had a stem cell transplant for acute myeloid leukemia, so the T cells may come from the graft donor. The bases are TGTGCCAGCAGCCAACTCGGACAGGGAACCTACAATGAGCAGTTCTTC. The encoded protein is CASSQLGQGTYNEQFF.